These 30 T cell receptor beta chains were all obtained from the same sample, sequenced in a study of human T cells and chemical hapten exposure. Time point meaning: patch test 2, 6 weeks after DPC sensitization. Treatment noted: therapeutic diphenylcyclopropenone sensitization with weekly scalp DPC. TCRdb re-derived calls from the RACE reads in MiXCR, one entry per CDR3 protein. The data hold tens of thousands of distinct CDR3 sequences, with around 6.7% observed a single time. The sequenced sample was whole blood, obtained in connection with sensitization to the hapten diphenylcyclopropenone (DPC). These receptors were taken from a woman aged 30 to 39 with alopecia areata. Some clones in this sample may be carry-over from other donors' samples.

At least ten counts were recorded for this clonotype. The CDR3 DNA is TGCGCCAGCAGCTTGGAAGGTAGCGGGGGATGGGGAAGCACAGATACGCAGTATTTT. Translation: CASSLEGSGGWGSTDTQYF. This sequence joins TRBV5-1 and TRBJ2-3, with 9 bases identical to TRBD2. The V and J ends lost 0 bases and 0 bases, in that order; junction bases with no gene match: 11. Germline CDR1 SGHRS, CDR2 YFSETQ. This CDR3 contains 19 residues.

This clonotype was recorded many times. The chain combines TRBV20-1 with TRBJ2-3, with TRBD1 as a possible D gene (5 bases). CDR3 length equals 14 residues. Germline CDR1 is DFQATT and CDR2 is SNEGSKA (reference sequence). The CDR3 sequence is CSALQGRGTDTQYF. The DNA of the CDR3 is TGCAGCGCACTTCAGGGCCGGGGCACAGATACGCAGTATTTT.

This clonotype was observed at least ten times. This chain links TRBV25-1 with TRBJ1-1, with 9 bases identical to TRBD1. With 5 bases clipped from V and 1 base from J, the junction kept 8 bases outside the gene matches. CDR1 is MGHDK and CDR2 is SYGVNS in the germline V gene. The length of the CDR3 is 16 residues. CDR3 bases: TGTGCCAGCAGTCGAGAACAGGGGGCATCGAACACTGAAGCTTTCTTT. Translating gives CASSREQGASNTEAFF.

This clonotype has at least ten counts. This sequence joins TRBV27 and TRBJ2-1; 10 bases fit TRBD2. Losses at the gene ends were 3 bases for V and 4 bases for J; bases not matched to a gene: 3. The germline V gene has CDR1 MNHEY and CDR2 SMNVEV (reference sequence). The CDR3 spans 15 residues. The CDR3 coding sequence is TGTGCCAGCAGTTTGGTAGCGGGGGGTTACAATGAGCAGTTCTTC. Its protein product is CASSLVAGGYNEQFF.

This clonotype was found many times. This chain joins TRBV28 and TRBJ1-4; D is uncertain. The CDR3 loop spans 14 amino acids. Trimming stripped 4 bases from V and 4 bases from J, with 10 bases between. Germline lookup yields CDR1 MDHEN and CDR2 SYDVKM. Written as DNA, the CDR3 is TGTGCCAGCAGTTCCCACGGAGATAATGAAAAACTGTTTTTT. This translates into CASSSHGDNEKLFF.

The V call is TRBV7-9, the J call TRBJ2-7; 8 bases match TRBD1. This CDR3 comprises 13 residues. Germline CDR1 SEHNR, CDR2 FQNEAQ (reference sequence). The ends lost 4 bases at V and 3 bases at J; junction bases unmatched: 2. CDR3 DNA: TGTGCCAGCAGCTCAACAGGGGGCTACGAGCAGTACTTC. It translates to CASSSTGGYEQYF.

This clonotype was seen more than once but under ten times. V gene TRBV30 combines with J gene TRBJ1-2; 7 bases map to TRBD1. Germline lookup yields CDR1 GTSNPN and CDR2 SVGIG (reference sequence). The length of the CDR3 is 14 residues. With 1 base clipped from V and 7 bases from J, the junction kept 9 bases outside the gene matches. The CDR3 loop is CAWSGTGVRSGYTF. The CDR3 DNA reads TGTGCCTGGAGTGGAACAGGGGTGCGTAGTGGCTACACCTTC.

This clonotype occurred many times. The rearrangement uses TRBV12-3 or TRBV12-4 and TRBJ2-7, with a tentative D call TRBD1 (6 bases). CDR3 length: 12 amino acids. V was cut by 4 bases and J by 2 bases, with 6 bases left in between. The CDR3 protein is CASSSGAYEQYF. In DNA form, the CDR3 reads TGTGCCAGCAGTTCAGGGGCCTACGAGCAGTACTTC.

This clonotype was detected ten times or more. The rearrangement joins TRBV6-5 to TRBJ1-2; 8 bases align to TRBD1. This CDR3 is 16 amino acids long. V lost 6 bases and J lost 5; bases outside the gene matches: 14. Germline assignment: CDR1 MNHEY and CDR2 SVGAGI. The CDR3 loop is CASSPGGQGGGYGYTF. CDR3 DNA sequence: TGTGCCAGCAGCCCCGGCGGACAGGGAGGTGGATATGGCTACACCTTC.

The table lists this clonotype with many counts. The rearrangement uses TRBV5-1 and TRBJ1-5, with 8 bases matching TRBD1. CDR1 and CDR2 from the germline V gene are SGHRS and YFSETQ. J lost 4 bases, V lost 4 bases, and 7 bases had no gene match. The CDR3 is made up of 15 amino acids. CDR3 nucleotide sequence: TGCGCCAGCAGCCAAGGGACAGGACATAATCAGCCCCAGCATTTT. This codes for CASSQGTGHNQPQHF.

This clonotype was picked up many times. The CDR3 is CSPKQPGLVVDTQYF. Written as DNA, the CDR3 is TGCAGTCCCAAACAACCGGGACTAGTCGTTGATACGCAGTATTTT. The V and J genes are TRBV20-1 and TRBJ2-3; 8 bases are shared with TRBD2. The CDR3 spans 15 residues. Germline V gene data show CDR1 as DFQATT and CDR2 as SNEGSKA (reference sequence). J was trimmed by 6 bases and V by 8 bases; bases with no gene match: 16.

In its sample, this clonotype was seen many times. V is TRBV25-1 and J is TRBJ1-2; unclear D gene. CDR1 is MGHDK and CDR2 is SYGVNS in the germline V gene. The ends were cut back, 5 bases at V and 3 bases at J, with 4 bases in the middle. The CDR3 runs to 11 residues. CDR3 residues: CASSTHYGYTF. The CDR3 DNA is TGTGCCAGCAGTACCCACTATGGCTACACCTTC.

This clonotype was counted a few times. This sequence joins TRBV29-1 and TRBJ1-1; 7 bases are shared with TRBD1. Trimming removed 2 bases from V and 0 bases from J; junction bases left unmatched: 9. The CDR3 is made up of 16 amino acids. Germline V CDR1 and CDR2: SQVTM, ANQGSEA. The CDR3 spells CSVELDGTAMNTEAFF. As DNA, the CDR3 is TGCAGCGTTGAATTGGACGGGACAGCTATGAACACTGAAGCTTTCTTT.

The sample holds a few counts of this clonotype. J is TRBJ1-6 and V is TRBV21-1. TRBV21-1 counts as a pseudogene. The CDR3 is 12 amino acids. DNA for the CDR3: TGTGCCAGCAGCAAAGGTGGTTCACCCCTCCACTTT. Amino acid sequence: CASSKGGSPLHF.

This clonotype appeared many times. This chain links TRBV2 with TRBJ1-6; D uncertain. The CDR3 runs to 15 residues. V shed 4 bases and J shed 0 bases, with 7 bases lying between them. Per the germline V gene, CDR1 is SNHLY and CDR2 is FYNNEI. CDR3 region: CASSGASSYNSPLHF. CDR3 DNA sequence: TGTGCCAGCAGTGGGGCCAGCTCCTATAATTCACCCCTCCACTTT.

Ten or more counts support this clonotype. The V call is TRBV2, the J call TRBJ1-2, with TRBD1 as a possible D gene (5 bases). Germline CDR1 and CDR2: SNHLY and FYNNEI. Trimming stripped 0 bases from V and 8 bases from J, with 13 bases between. The CDR3 spans 14 residues. The CDR3: CASSEASAWDGYTF. CDR3 in DNA: TGTGCCAGCAGTGAAGCGTCAGCCTGGGACGGCTACACCTTC.

This clonotype was seen many times. The CDR3, as DNA: TGCAGCGTTGTTGTTATTTTTGAGACTGAAGCTTTCTTT. It codes for CSVVVIFETEAFF. The chain joins TRBV29-1 to TRBJ1-1; D gene ambiguous. The CDR3 spans 13 residues. V was trimmed by 4 bases and J by 5 bases, leaving 14 bases between them. The germline V gene has CDR1 SQVTM and CDR2 ANQGSEA.

This clonotype was seen more than once but under ten times. The V call is TRBV2, the J call TRBJ2-1; the D gene is possibly TRBD1 (6 bases). V lost 6 bases and J 0 bases, leaving 15 bases between the germline ends. The CDR3 covers 16 residues. The germline gives CDR1 SNHLY, CDR2 FYNNEI. The CDR3, as DNA: TGTGCCAGCAGCGCGAACAGGGCCCCCTCCTACAATGAGCAGTTCTTC. Its protein product is CASSANRAPSYNEQFF.

This clonotype was counted many times. The chain employs TRBV5-1 and TRBJ1-4; D unresolved. The V gene's germline CDR1 is SGHRS and CDR2 YFSETQ. The CDR3 is made up of 16 amino acids. V lost 2 bases, J lost 0 bases, and 11 bases lay in between. In nucleotides, the CDR3 is TGCGCCAGCAGCTTTATCTCCCCAACAACTAATGAAAAACTGTTTTTT. This sequence encodes CASSFISPTTNEKLFF.

This clonotype was detected only a few times. The V gene is TRBV12-3 or TRBV12-4, the J gene TRBJ2-2; D is perhaps TRBD1 (5 bases). V was pared by 1 base and J by 5 bases, with 14 bases between. This CDR3 has 16 residues. In DNA form, the CDR3 reads TGTGCCAGCAGTTTAGGAGACAGACCAAGTACCGGGGAGCTGTTTTTT. It translates to CASSLGDRPSTGELFF.

This clonotype was detected ten times or more. The chain has TRBV5-1 and TRBJ1-1; 8 positions match TRBD1. The CDR3 has 17 amino acids. Germline lookup yields CDR1 SGHRS and CDR2 YFSETQ. The V segment lost 4 bases and the J segment 3 bases; nucleotides outside the gene matches: 14. The CDR3 nucleotides are TGCGCCAGCAGCCCAAGGACAGGGAGGTGGGTGGACACTGAAGCTTTCTTT. Translating it yields CASSPRTGRWVDTEAFF. The full variable domain, completed using reference TRBV5-1 and TRBJ1-1, is KAGVTQTPRYLIKTRGQQVTLSCSPISGHRSVSWYQQTPGQGLQFLFEYFSETQRNKGNFPGRFSGRQFSNSRSEMNVSTLELGDSALYLCASSPRTGRWVDTEAFFGQGTRLTVV.

The chain recombines TRBV20-1 with TRBJ1-5; possible D gene TRBD1, 5 bases. The CDR3 has 13 amino acids. Trimming took 1 base from V and 6 from J, leaving 10 bases between them. Per the germline V gene, CDR1 is DFQATT and CDR2 is SNEGSKA (reference sequence). CDR3 sequence (DNA): TGCAGTGCTAGAGGCCAGGGTGGTCAGCCCCAGCATTTT. It yields the protein CSARGQGGQPQHF.

This clonotype was detected a few times. The rearrangement joins TRBV5-6 to TRBJ1-2; 10 bases are shared with TRBD1. The CDR3 covers 14 residues. V lost 3 bases, J lost 6 bases, and 5 bases stayed unmatched. Germline CDR1 is SGHDT and CDR2 is YYEEEE. The CDR3 sequence: CASSSPGTGDGYTF. CDR3 DNA: TGTGCCAGCAGCTCGCCTGGGACAGGGGATGGCTACACCTTC.

The chain uses TRBV29-1 and TRBJ1-1; no clear D gene. The germline V and J ends were trimmed by 4 bases and 1 base, with 13 bases remaining between them. The CDR3 totals 14 residues. The germline V gene encodes CDR1 SQVTM and CDR2 ANQGSEA. The CDR3 sequence is CSVGAEIGNTEAFF. CDR3 nucleotide sequence: TGCAGCGTTGGAGCGGAGATCGGGAACACTGAAGCTTTCTTT.

This clonotype was detected ten times or more. The chain employs TRBV18 and TRBJ1-6, with 9 positions matching TRBD1. Germline values: CDR1 KGHSH, CDR2 LQKENI. The V and J ends lost 3 bases and 5 bases, in that order; junction bases with no gene match: 5. The CDR3 loop spans 16 amino acids. CDR3 sequence reads: CASSPGTGFNNSPLHF. CDR3 nucleotides: TGTGCCAGCTCACCCGGGACAGGGTTTAATAATTCACCCCTCCACTTT.

The chain employs TRBV30 and TRBJ1-1, with D possibly TRBD1 on 5 matching bases. Germline CDR1 reads GTSNPN; CDR2 reads SVGIG (reference sequence). V lost 1 base to trimming and J lost 0 bases, with 21 bases between them. The CDR3 contains 18 residues. The CDR3 here is CAWSAAGTWGVMNTEAFF. The CDR3 DNA sequence: TGTGCCTGGAGTGCAGCCGGGACTTGGGGGGTCATGAACACTGAAGCTTTCTTT.

This clonotype occurred many times. V gene TRBV3-1 combines with J gene TRBJ2-7, with unresolved D. The germline gives CDR1 LGHDT, CDR2 YNNKEL (reference sequence). Trimming stripped 0 bases from V and 4 bases from J, with 7 bases between. The CDR3 totals 13 residues. CDR3 DNA: TGTGCCAGCAGCCAAGATGCCAGATACGAGCAGTACTTC. It translates to CASSQDARYEQYF.

In its sample, this clonotype was seen many times. This sequence joins TRBV12-3 or TRBV12-4 and TRBJ2-7; 7 positions match TRBD1. V dropped 1 base and J dropped 0; count of bases not matched to a gene: 3. This CDR3 region has 15 residues. The CDR3 loop is CASSLGQGHSYEQYF. The CDR3, as DNA: TGTGCCAGCAGTTTAGGACAGGGCCACTCCTACGAGCAGTACTTC.

In its sample, this clonotype was seen many times. The chain recombines TRBV29-1 with TRBJ2-1, with a weak D call TRBD1 (6 bases). The CDR3 spans 13 residues. Germline V lookup: CDR1 SQVTM, CDR2 ANQGSEA. Between the trimmed V and J ends, which lost 4 bases and 6 bases, there was a span of 13 bases. This CDR3 is CSVAGATPNEQFF. DNA for the CDR3: TGCAGCGTTGCAGGGGCCACCCCCAATGAGCAGTTCTTC.

The rearrangement joins TRBV25-1 to TRBJ2-7; 8 nucleotides agree with TRBD1. The trim removed 5 bases at V and 0 bases at J, leaving 6 bases unmatched. Germline V gene sequence: CDR1 MGHDK, CDR2 SYGVNS. The CDR3 is made up of 15 amino acids. The CDR3 here is CASSPRDRPSYEQYF. The CDR3 nucleotides are TGTGCCAGCAGTCCCCGGGACAGGCCCTCCTACGAGCAGTACTTC.